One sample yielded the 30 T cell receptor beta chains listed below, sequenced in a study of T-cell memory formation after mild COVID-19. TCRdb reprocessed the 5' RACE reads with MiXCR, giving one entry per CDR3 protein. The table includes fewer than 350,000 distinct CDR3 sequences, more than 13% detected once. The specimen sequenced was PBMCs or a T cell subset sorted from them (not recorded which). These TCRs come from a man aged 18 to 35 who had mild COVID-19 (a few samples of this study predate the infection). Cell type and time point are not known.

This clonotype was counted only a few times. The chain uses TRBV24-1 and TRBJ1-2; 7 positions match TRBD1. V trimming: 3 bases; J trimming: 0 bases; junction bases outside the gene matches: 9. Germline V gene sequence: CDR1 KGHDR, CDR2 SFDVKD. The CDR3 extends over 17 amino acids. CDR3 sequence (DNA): TGTGCCACCAGTGATCGACAGGGTGGAAGTTCTAACTATGGCTACACCTTC. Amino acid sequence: CATSDRQGGSSNYGYTF.

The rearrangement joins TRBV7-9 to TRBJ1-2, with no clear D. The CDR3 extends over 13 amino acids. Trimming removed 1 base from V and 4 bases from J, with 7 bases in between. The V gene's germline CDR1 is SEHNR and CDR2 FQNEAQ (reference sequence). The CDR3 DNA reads TGTGCCAGCAGCTTAGATCTGGTCTATGGCTACACCTTC. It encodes CASSLDLVYGYTF.

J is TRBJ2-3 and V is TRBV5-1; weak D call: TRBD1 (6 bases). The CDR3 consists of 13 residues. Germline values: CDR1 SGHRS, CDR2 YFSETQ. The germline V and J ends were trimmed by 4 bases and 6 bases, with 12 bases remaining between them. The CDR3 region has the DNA TGCGCCAGCAGCGTAGGGGGTCGGGATACGCAGTATTTT. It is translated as CASSVGGRDTQYF.

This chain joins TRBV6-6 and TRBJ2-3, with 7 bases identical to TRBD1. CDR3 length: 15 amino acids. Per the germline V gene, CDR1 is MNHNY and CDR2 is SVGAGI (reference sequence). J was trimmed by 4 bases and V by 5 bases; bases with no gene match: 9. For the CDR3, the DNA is TGTGCCAGCAGTACCGGACAGGTTTGGGCAGATACGCAGTATTTT. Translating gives CASSTGQVWADTQYF.

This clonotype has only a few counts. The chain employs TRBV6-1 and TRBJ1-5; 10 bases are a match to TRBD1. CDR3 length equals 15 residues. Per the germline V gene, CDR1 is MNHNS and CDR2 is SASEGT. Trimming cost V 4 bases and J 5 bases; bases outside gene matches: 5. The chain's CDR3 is CASSGQTGGDQPQHF. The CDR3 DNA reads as TGTGCCAGCAGTGGCCAGACAGGGGGCGATCAGCCCCAGCATTTT.

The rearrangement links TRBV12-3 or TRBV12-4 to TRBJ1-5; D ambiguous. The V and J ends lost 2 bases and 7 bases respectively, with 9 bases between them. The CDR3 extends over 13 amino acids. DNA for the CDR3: TGTGCCAGCAGTTTACGGGAAGCGCAGCCCCAGCATTTT. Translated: CASSLREAQPQHF.

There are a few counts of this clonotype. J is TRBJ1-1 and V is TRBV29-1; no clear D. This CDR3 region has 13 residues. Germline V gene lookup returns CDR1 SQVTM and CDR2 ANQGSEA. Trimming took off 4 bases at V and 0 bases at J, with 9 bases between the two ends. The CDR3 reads CSVGGLMNTEAFF. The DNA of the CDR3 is TGCAGCGTTGGTGGGCTCATGAACACTGAAGCTTTCTTT.

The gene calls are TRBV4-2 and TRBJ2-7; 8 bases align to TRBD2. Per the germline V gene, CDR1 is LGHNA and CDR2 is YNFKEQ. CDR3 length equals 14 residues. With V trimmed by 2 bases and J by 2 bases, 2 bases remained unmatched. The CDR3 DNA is TGTGCCAGCAGCCAACTAGCGGGTACCTACGAGCAGTACTTC. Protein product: CASSQLAGTYEQYF.

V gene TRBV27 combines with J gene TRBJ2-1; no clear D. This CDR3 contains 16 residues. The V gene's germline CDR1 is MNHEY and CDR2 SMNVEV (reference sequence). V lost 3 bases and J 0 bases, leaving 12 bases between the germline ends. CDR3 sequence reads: CASSFRVGSSYNEQFF. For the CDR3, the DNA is TGTGCCAGCAGTTTTCGAGTGGGAAGCTCCTACAATGAGCAGTTCTTC.

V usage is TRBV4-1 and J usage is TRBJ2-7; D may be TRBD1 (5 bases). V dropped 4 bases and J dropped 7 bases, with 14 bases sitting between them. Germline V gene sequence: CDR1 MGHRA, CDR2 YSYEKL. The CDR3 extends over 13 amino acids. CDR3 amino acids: CASSPVGLGEQYF. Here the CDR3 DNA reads TGCGCCAGCAGCCCTGTGGGGCTGGGGGAGCAGTACTTC.

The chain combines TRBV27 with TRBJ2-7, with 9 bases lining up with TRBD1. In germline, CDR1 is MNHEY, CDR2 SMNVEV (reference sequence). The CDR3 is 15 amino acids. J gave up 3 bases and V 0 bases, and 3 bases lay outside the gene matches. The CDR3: CASSLSGTGIYEQYV. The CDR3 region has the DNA TGTGCCAGCAGTTTATCTGGGACAGGGATCTACGAGCAGTACGTC.

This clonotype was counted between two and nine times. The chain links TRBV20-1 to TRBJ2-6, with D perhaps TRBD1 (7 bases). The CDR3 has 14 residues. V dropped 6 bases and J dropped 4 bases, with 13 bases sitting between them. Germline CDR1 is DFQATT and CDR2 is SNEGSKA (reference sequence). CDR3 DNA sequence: TGCAGTGCGACTAGGGGGCTAGGGGCCAACGTCCTGACTTTC. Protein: CSATRGLGANVLTF.

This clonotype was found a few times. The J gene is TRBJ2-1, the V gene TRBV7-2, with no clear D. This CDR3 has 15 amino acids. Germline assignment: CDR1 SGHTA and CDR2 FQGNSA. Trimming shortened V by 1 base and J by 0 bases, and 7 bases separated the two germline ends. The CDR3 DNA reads TGTGCCAGCAGCTTAGATTACAGCTCCTACAATGAGCAGTTCTTC. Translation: CASSLDYSSYNEQFF. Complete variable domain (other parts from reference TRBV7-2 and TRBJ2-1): GAGVSQSPSNKVTEKGKDVELRCDPISGHTALYWYRQSLGQGLEFLIYFQGNSAPDKSGLPSDRFSAERTGGSVSTLTIQRTQQEDSAVYLCASSLDYSSYNEQFFGPGTRLTVL.

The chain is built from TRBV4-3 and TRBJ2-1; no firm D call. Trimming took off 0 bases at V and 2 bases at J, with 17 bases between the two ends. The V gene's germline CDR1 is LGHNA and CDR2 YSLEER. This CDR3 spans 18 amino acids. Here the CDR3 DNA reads TGCGCCAGCAGCCAAGATCCCAAAGGACCTGCCGCCTACAATGAGCAGTTCTTC. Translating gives CASSQDPKGPAAYNEQFF.

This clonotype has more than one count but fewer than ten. The CDR3 is CAISESSTTAEQYF. CDR3 in DNA: TGTGCCATCAGTGAGTCCAGTACGACAGCCGAGCAGTACTTC. The V gene is TRBV10-3, the J gene TRBJ2-7; TRBD1 is a possible D gene (5 bases). The CDR3 has 14 residues. The germline gives CDR1 ENHRY, CDR2 SYGVKD. V was cut by 0 bases and J by 6 bases, with 12 bases left in between.

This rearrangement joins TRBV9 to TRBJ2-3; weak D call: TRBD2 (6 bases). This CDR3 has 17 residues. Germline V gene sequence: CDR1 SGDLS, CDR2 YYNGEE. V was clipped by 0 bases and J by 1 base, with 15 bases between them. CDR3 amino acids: CASSVVGRTGGTDTQYF. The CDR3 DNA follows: TGTGCCAGCAGCGTAGTTGGTAGAACGGGGGGCACAGATACGCAGTATTTT.

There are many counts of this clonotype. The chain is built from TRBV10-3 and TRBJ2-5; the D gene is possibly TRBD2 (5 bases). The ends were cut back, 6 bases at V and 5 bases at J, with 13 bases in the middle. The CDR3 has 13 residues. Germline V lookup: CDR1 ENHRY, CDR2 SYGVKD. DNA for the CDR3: TGTGCCATCAGCCGCGCGAGGGCCGAGACCCAGTACTTC. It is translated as CAISRARAETQYF.

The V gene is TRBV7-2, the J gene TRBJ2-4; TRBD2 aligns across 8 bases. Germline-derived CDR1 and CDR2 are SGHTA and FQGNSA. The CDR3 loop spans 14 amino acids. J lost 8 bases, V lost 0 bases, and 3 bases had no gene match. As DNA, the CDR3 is TGTGCCAGCAGCTTAGCTGGCGGGGGGTACATTCAGTACTTC. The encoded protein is CASSLAGGGYIQYF.

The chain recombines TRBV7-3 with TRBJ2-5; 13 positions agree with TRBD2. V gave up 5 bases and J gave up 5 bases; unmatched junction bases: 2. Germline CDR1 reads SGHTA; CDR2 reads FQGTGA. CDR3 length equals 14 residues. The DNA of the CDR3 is TGTGCCAGCAGCCCGGGACTAGCGGGGGAGACCCAGTACTTC. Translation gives CASSPGLAGETQYF.

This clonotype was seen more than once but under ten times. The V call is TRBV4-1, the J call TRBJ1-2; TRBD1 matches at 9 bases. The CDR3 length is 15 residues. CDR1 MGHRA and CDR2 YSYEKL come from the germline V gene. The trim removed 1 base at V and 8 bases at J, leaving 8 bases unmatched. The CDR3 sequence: CASSQVQGANLGYTF. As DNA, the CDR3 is TGCGCCAGCAGCCAAGTACAGGGGGCTAATCTGGGCTACACCTTC.

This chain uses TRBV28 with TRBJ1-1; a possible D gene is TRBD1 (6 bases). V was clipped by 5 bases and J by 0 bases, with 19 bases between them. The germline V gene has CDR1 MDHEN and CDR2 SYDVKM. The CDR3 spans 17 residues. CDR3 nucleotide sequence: TGTGCCAGCAGTGAGGGGGGCTTTGGGACTATGAACACTGAAGCTTTCTTT. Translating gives CASSEGGFGTMNTEAFF.

The CDR3 protein is CASSPYERAGYEQYF. CDR3 nucleotide sequence: TGTGCCAGCTCACCATACGAAAGAGCAGGCTACGAGCAGTACTTC. The chain is built from TRBV18 and TRBJ2-7; D not certain. Germline loops: CDR1 KGHSH, CDR2 LQKENI. The CDR3 consists of 15 residues. Trimming pared 2 bases from V and 3 bases from J, leaving 14 bases between.

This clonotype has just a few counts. The CDR3 nucleotides read TGTGCCAGCAGCTTCCGGGACAGAGGAACCTACGAGCAGTACTTC. Protein sequence: CASSFRDRGTYEQYF. The rearrangement uses TRBV7-2 and TRBJ2-7, with 7 positions matching TRBD1. V lost 3 bases and J lost 2; bases outside the gene matches: 7. The CDR3 consists of 15 residues. The germline gives CDR1 SGHTA, CDR2 FQGNSA.

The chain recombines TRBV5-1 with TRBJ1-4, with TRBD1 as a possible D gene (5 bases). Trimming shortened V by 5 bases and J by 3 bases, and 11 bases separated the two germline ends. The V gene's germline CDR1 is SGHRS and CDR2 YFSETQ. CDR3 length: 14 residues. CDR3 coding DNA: TGCGCCAGCAGGGCCGGCAGGGCTAATGAAAAACTGTTTTTT. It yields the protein CASRAGRANEKLFF. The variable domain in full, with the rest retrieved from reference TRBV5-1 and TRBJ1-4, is KAGVTQTPRYLIKTRGQQVTLSCSPISGHRSVSWYQQTPGQGLQFLFEYFSETQRNKGNFPGRFSGRQFSNSRSEMNVSTLELGDSALYLCASRAGRANEKLFFGSGTQLSVL.

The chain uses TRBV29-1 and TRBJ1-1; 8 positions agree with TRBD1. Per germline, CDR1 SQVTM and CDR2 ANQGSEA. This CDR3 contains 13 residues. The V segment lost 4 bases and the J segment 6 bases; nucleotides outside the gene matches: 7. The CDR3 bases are TGCAGCGTTGTTCCCAGGGGGCTCTCTGAAGCTTTCTTT. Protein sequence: CSVVPRGLSEAFF.

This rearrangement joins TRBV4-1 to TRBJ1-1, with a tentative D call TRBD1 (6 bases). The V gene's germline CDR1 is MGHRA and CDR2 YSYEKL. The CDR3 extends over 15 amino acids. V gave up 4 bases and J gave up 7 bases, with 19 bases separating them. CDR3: CASSPRGTGTSEAFF. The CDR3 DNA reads TGCGCCAGCAGCCCCCGGGGAACAGGGACTAGTGAAGCTTTCTTT.

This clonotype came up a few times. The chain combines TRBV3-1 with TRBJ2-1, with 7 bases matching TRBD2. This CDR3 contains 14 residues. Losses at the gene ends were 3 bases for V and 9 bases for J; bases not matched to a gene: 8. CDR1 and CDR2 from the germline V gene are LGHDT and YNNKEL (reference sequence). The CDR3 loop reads CASSQVGEGSEQFF. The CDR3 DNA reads TGTGCCAGCAGCCAGGTCGGGGAGGGAAGTGAGCAGTTCTTC.

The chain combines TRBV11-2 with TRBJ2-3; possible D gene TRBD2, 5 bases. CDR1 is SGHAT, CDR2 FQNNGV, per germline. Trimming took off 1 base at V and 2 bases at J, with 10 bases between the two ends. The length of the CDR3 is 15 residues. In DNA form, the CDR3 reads TGTGCCAGCAGCTTAGGAGGACTGCTCACAGATACGCAGTATTTT. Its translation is CASSLGGLLTDTQYF.

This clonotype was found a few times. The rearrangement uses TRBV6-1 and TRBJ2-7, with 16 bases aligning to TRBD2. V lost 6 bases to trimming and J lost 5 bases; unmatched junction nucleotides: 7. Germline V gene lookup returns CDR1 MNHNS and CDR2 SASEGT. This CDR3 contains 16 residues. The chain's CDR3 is CASRGLAGGRFDEQYF. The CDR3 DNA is TGTGCCAGCAGGGGACTAGCGGGGGGGCGATTCGACGAGCAGTACTTC.

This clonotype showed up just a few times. The CDR3 sequence: CASGGTSGNVKTQYF. The CDR3 DNA is TGCGCCAGCGGAGGGACTAGCGGGAATGTAAAGACCCAGTACTTC. The chain links TRBV23-1 to TRBJ2-5; 13 nucleotides match TRBD2. TRBV23-1 is an ORF; its function is uncertain. CDR3 size: 15 residues. V lost 8 bases and J lost 6; bases outside the gene matches: 9.